The rows below give T cell receptor beta chains drawn from one sample of a study of tumor-infiltrating lymphocytes in primary liver carcinoma. TCRdb re-called the multiplex PCR reads through MiXCR, storing one row per CDR3 protein. The profile shows about 100,000 distinct CDR3 sequences, 65% to 75% of them singletons. The sample consisted of liver tumor tissue from sampling region 2. The receptors shown here come from a woman aged 55-69 years with primary liver carcinoma and hepatitis B virus infection. CDR3s include the opening cysteine and the closing phenylalanine or tryptophan. The D gene is left open where the match is weak. The size entry is marked missing in some rows and otherwise reads once, few, many or a size class.

cdr3_aa: CASRQTGVKTEALF; cdr3_nt: TGTGCCAGCAGGCAGACAGGGGTGAAAACTGAAGCTTTATTT; j_call: TRBJ1-1; d_call: TRBD1; clone_size: -; v_call: TRBV5-6
cdr3_aa: CASSYPGEPQHF; cdr3_nt: TGTGCCAGCAGTTACCCTGGGGAGCCCCAGCATTTT; j_call: TRBJ1-5; d_call: -; clone_size: many; v_call: TRBV6-6
cdr3_aa: CASSTPGQGTNIQYF; cdr3_nt: TGTGCCAGCAGTACGCCGGGACAGGGTACAAACATTCAGTACTTC; j_call: TRBJ2-4; d_call: TRBD1; clone_size: many; v_call: TRBV28
cdr3_aa: CDSRHQGSSYNEQFF; cdr3_nt: TGTGACAGCAGACACCAGGGGAGCTCCTACAATGAGCAATTCTTC; j_call: TRBJ2-1; d_call: -; clone_size: -; v_call: TRBV12-3/TRBV12-4
cdr3_aa: CIGRRGRPYNEQFF; cdr3_nt: TGCATCGGGAGGAGAGGGCGACCCTACAATGAGCAGTTTTTC; j_call: TRBJ2-1; d_call: TRBD2; clone_size: -; v_call: TRBV29-1
cdr3_aa: CASSGNRGPYEQYF; cdr3_nt: TGCGCCAGCAGCGGGAACAGGGGTCCCTACGAGCAGTACTTC; j_call: TRBJ2-7; d_call: TRBD1; clone_size: many; v_call: TRBV5-1
cdr3_aa: CASSLGGTYGYTF; cdr3_nt: TGTGCCAGCAGTTTAGGGGGGACCTATGGCTACACCTTC; j_call: TRBJ1-2; d_call: -; clone_size: many; v_call: TRBV28
cdr3_aa: CVSHRQNTDAFF; cdr3_nt: TGTGTCAGCCACAGACAGAACACTGATGCTTTCTTT; j_call: TRBJ1-1; d_call: -; clone_size: -; v_call: TRBV6-2/TRBV6-3
cdr3_aa: CASTQTSGITDTQYF; cdr3_nt: TGTGCCAGCACCCAGACTAGCGGGATCACAGATACGCAGTATTTT; j_call: TRBJ2-3; d_call: TRBD2; clone_size: -; v_call: TRBV28
cdr3_aa: CASSREWASDTQYF; cdr3_nt: TGTGCCAGCAGTCGTGAGTGGGCGTCAGATACGCAGTATTTT; j_call: TRBJ2-3; d_call: -; clone_size: -; v_call: TRBV6-1
cdr3_aa: CASSFRRTYNEQFF; cdr3_nt: TGTGCCAGCAGTTTCAGGCGAACCTACAATGAGCAGTTCTTC; j_call: TRBJ2-1; d_call: -; clone_size: many; v_call: TRBV28
cdr3_aa: CASSTQTGQYYERYF; cdr3_nt: TGTGCCAGCAGCACTCAGACAGGACAGTACTACGAGCGGTACTTC; j_call: TRBJ2-7; d_call: -; clone_size: once; v_call: TRBV11-3
cdr3_aa: CAGHRDSSLYNEQFF; cdr3_nt: TGTGCCGGACACCGGGACTCAAGCCTTTACAATGAGCAGTTCTTC; j_call: TRBJ2-1; d_call: -; clone_size: -; v_call: TRBV2
cdr3_aa: CASSTQGSQPQHF; cdr3_nt: TGTGCCAGCAGTACCCAGGGGAGTCAGCCCCAGCATTTT; j_call: TRBJ1-5; d_call: -; clone_size: few; v_call: TRBV2
cdr3_aa: CSVATGTSITDTQYF; cdr3_nt: TGCAGCGTCGCCACCGGGACTAGCATCACGGATACGCAGTATTTT; j_call: TRBJ2-3; d_call: TRBD2; clone_size: -; v_call: TRBV29-1
cdr3_aa: CVSSDVQGGPNGQFF; cdr3_nt: TGTGTCAGCAGTGACGTTCAAGGAGGGCCCAATGGGCAGTTCTTC; j_call: TRBJ2-1; d_call: -; clone_size: -; v_call: TRBV10-2
cdr3_aa: CASSSTLYEQYF; cdr3_nt: TGTGCCAGCAGCTCTACCCTCTACGAGCAGTACTTC; j_call: TRBJ2-7; d_call: -; clone_size: -; v_call: TRBV28
cdr3_aa: CANSLASTYEQYF; cdr3_nt: TGCGCCAACAGCTTGGCCAGCACCTACGAGCAGTACTTC; j_call: TRBJ2-7; d_call: -; clone_size: -; v_call: TRBV5-1
cdr3_aa: CASRDTMLAKNIQYF; cdr3_nt: TGTGCCAGCCGAGACACAATGTTAGCCAAAAACATTCAGTACTTC; j_call: TRBJ2-4; d_call: -; clone_size: -; v_call: TRBV6-5
cdr3_aa: CACSFGRGYKQYF; cdr3_nt: TGTGCCTGCAGCTTTGGTCGGGGCTACAAGCAGTACTTC; j_call: TRBJ2-7; d_call: -; clone_size: -; v_call: TRBV11-2
cdr3_aa: CASNSRQDRGAYSGNTIYF; cdr3_nt: TGTGCCAGCAACTCACGCCAGGACAGGGGAGCGTACTCTGGAAACACTATATATTTT; j_call: TRBJ1-3; d_call: TRBD1; clone_size: once; v_call: TRBV11-2
cdr3_aa: CSAKGSWEYNEQFF; cdr3_nt: TGCAGTGCTAAGGGCTCTTGGGAATACAATGAGCAGTTCTTC; j_call: TRBJ2-1; d_call: -; clone_size: -; v_call: TRBV20-1
cdr3_aa: CSVEIPPVSTEAFF; cdr3_nt: TGCAGCGTTGAAATCCCCCCGGTTAGCACTGAAGCTTTCTTT; j_call: TRBJ1-1; d_call: -; clone_size: many; v_call: TRBV29-1
cdr3_aa: CNVEGGAGEQETQYF; cdr3_nt: TGCAACGTTGAAGGGGGTGCAGGGGAACAAGAGACCCAGTACTTC; j_call: TRBJ2-5; d_call: -; clone_size: -; v_call: TRBV29-1
cdr3_aa: CARSRDSANYGYTF; cdr3_nt: TGTGCCAGAAGCCGGGACAGCGCTAACTATGGCTACACGTTC; j_call: TRBJ1-2; d_call: TRBD1; clone_size: -; v_call: TRBV12-3/TRBV12-4
cdr3_aa: CAINSERGYEQYF; cdr3_nt: TGTGCCATCAACTCTGAGAGGGGCTACGAGCAGTACTTC; j_call: TRBJ2-7; d_call: -; clone_size: -; v_call: TRBV11-2
cdr3_aa: CASSLGATGLEAQYF; cdr3_nt: TGTGCCAGCAGCTTGGGGGCTACGGGGCTAGAGGCCCAGTACTTC; j_call: TRBJ2-5; d_call: -; clone_size: -; v_call: TRBV5-5
cdr3_aa: CSFEPRTRECYTF; cdr3_nt: TGCAGCTTTGAGCCTCGGACGAGAGAATGCTACACCTTC; j_call: TRBJ1-2; d_call: -; clone_size: -; v_call: TRBV29-1
cdr3_aa: CIVAARGMGNTIYF; cdr3_nt: TGCATCGTAGCCGCCCGGGGCATGGGAAACACCATATATTTT; j_call: TRBJ1-3; d_call: -; clone_size: -; v_call: TRBV29-1
cdr3_aa: CASSFRSGIRPEAFF; cdr3_nt: TGTGCCAGCAGTTTTAGATCGGGGATTCGGCCTGAAGCTTTCTTT; j_call: TRBJ1-1; d_call: -; clone_size: -; v_call: TRBV28
cdr3_aa: CASSTGRAHNSPLHF; cdr3_nt: TGTGCCAGCAGCACCGGGCGGGCCCATAATTCACCCCTCCACTTT; j_call: TRBJ1-6; d_call: -; clone_size: many; v_call: TRBV5-4
cdr3_aa: CASSFGDRNIQYF; cdr3_nt: TGTGCCAGCAGCTTTGGGGATAGAAACATTCAGTACTTC; j_call: TRBJ2-4; d_call: -; clone_size: -; v_call: TRBV12-3/TRBV12-4
cdr3_aa: CASSLDAGHTSEQYF; cdr3_nt: TGTGCCAGCAGTTTAGACGCAGGCCATACGTCCGAGCAGTACTTT; j_call: TRBJ2-7; d_call: -; clone_size: few; v_call: TRBV11-2
cdr3_aa: CASTRGQTNTKAFF; cdr3_nt: TGTGCCAGCACCAGGGGACAGACGAACACTAAGGCTTTCTTT; j_call: TRBJ1-1; d_call: TRBD1; clone_size: -; v_call: TRBV6-6
cdr3_aa: CAIGQLNSPLHF; cdr3_nt: TGTGCCATCGGACAGCTTAATTCACCCCTCCACTTT; j_call: TRBJ1-6; d_call: -; clone_size: many; v_call: TRBV10-3
cdr3_aa: CASSPHGQRPPTNYGYTF; cdr3_nt: TGTGCCAGCAGTCCGCACGGACAGCGACCCCCAACTAACTATGGCTACACCTTC; j_call: TRBJ1-2; d_call: -; clone_size: few; v_call: TRBV25-1
cdr3_aa: CASSQADRGRNGQFF; cdr3_nt: TGCGCCAGCAGCCAAGCAGACAGGGGGAGGAATGGGCAGTTCTTC; j_call: TRBJ2-1; d_call: TRBD1; clone_size: -; v_call: TRBV4-1
cdr3_aa: CASSDPGDPVSPLHF; cdr3_nt: TGTGCCAGCAGTGACCCAGGGGACCCGGTTTCACCCCTCCACTTT; j_call: TRBJ1-6; d_call: -; clone_size: -; v_call: TRBV2
cdr3_aa: CASSLPLHNEQHF; cdr3_nt: TGTGCCAGCAGCTTGCCACTTCATAACGAGCAGCACTTC; j_call: TRBJ2-7; d_call: -; clone_size: once; v_call: TRBV11-2
cdr3_aa: CASSLPPGQGHYNEQFF; cdr3_nt: TGTGCCAGCAGCTTGCCCCCTGGACAGGGACACTACAATGAGCAGTTCTTC; j_call: TRBJ2-1; d_call: TRBD1; clone_size: many; v_call: TRBV7-9
cdr3_aa: CSSLGSRSPMGERFF; cdr3_nt: TGCAGCTCCCTGGGAAGCAGGAGTCCCATGGGTGAGCGGTTCTTC; j_call: TRBJ2-1; d_call: -; clone_size: -; v_call: TRBV29-1
cdr3_aa: CASNIRTGDSEAFF; cdr3_nt: TGTGCCAGCAATATACGCACAGGGGACAGTGAAGCTTTCTTT; j_call: TRBJ1-1; d_call: TRBD1; clone_size: -; v_call: TRBV6-6
cdr3_aa: CASSKRTSGTQETQYF; cdr3_nt: TGTGCCAGTAGTAAACGGACTAGCGGGACCCAAGAGACCCAGTACTTC; j_call: TRBJ2-5; d_call: TRBD2; clone_size: -; v_call: TRBV19